The TCR beta chain described here comes from a study of human T cells and chemical hapten exposure. Study-level information: Patch tests of 0.01% DPC on the upper back were read at 6 days.

This clonotype was counted only a few times. The antigen is unknown. Notes on the study in general: Those TCRs sitting above 1 in 1000 frequency stayed the same with DPC sensitization. More PT1 expanded TCRs went with higher patch test scores.

The V segment lost 2 bases and the J segment 8 bases; nucleotides outside the gene matches: 1. CDR1 SGHAT and CDR2 FQNNGV come from the germline V gene. CDR3 length: 14 residues. Time point reported: patch test 2, 6 weeks after DPC sensitization. Treatment: therapeutic diphenylcyclopropenone sensitization with weekly scalp DPC. MiXCR, applied by TCRdb to the RACE reads, yields one record per CDR3 protein. Counted here are a few hundred thousand distinct CDR3 sequences, about 6.3% occurring once; the ten biggest clones make up around 5.8%. V gene TRBV11-2 combines with J gene TRBJ2-1, with 12 bases fitting TRBD2. This clonotype was obtained from a woman under 30 with alopecia areata. Some clones in this sample may be carry-over from other donors' samples. Specimen: whole blood, collected in connection with sensitization to the hapten diphenylcyclopropenone (DPC). CDR3: CASSLTSGGYEQFF. The CDR3 nucleotides read TGTGCCAGCAGCTTAACTAGCGGGGGGTATGAGCAGTTCTTC. Full variable domain (missing parts from reference TRBV11-2 and TRBJ2-1): EAGVAQSPRYKIIEKRQSVAFWCNPISGHATLYWYQQILGQGPKLLIQFQNNGVVDDSQLPKDRFSAERLKGVDSTLKIQPAKLEDSAVYLCASSLTSGGYEQFFGPGTRLTVL.